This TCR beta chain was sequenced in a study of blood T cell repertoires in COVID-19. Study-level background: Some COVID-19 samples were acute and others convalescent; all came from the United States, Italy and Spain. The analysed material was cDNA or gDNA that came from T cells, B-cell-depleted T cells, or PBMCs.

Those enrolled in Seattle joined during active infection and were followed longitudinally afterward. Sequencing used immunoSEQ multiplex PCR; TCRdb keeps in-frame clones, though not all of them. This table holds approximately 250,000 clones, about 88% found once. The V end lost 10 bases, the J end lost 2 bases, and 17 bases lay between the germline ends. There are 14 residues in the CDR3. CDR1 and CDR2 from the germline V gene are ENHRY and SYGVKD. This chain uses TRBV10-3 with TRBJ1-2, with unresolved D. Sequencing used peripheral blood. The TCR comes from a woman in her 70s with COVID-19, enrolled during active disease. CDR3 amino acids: CATYFRTGNYGYTF. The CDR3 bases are TGTGCCACCTACTTCAGGACGGGAAACTATGGCTACACCTTC.